The clone carrying this T cell receptor (beta chain) was counted between two and nine times. As yet, its antigen is unknown. The V segment lost 5 bases and the J segment 4 bases; nucleotides outside the gene matches: 8. The CDR3 runs 16 residues. Germline V gene lookup returns CDR1 SEHNR and CDR2 FQNEAQ (reference sequence). The sample is drawn from a study of beta chain features in type 1 diabetes. Findings and limits, study-wide: There was a moderate but significant shortening of TCRB CDR3s in all four CD4+ subsets of Type 1 diabetes patients. At VDJ recombination sites, type 1 diabetes patients had fewer insertions and more deleted nucleotides.

The whole isolated RNA underwent reverse transcription, so sequencing captured expressed TCRB transcripts. The study sequenced naive, central memory and regulatory T cell samples to an average of roughly 3.4 million reads. Sequencing was performed with immunoSEQ multiplex PCR; in TCRdb, only in-frame clones are kept and a portion is missing. The sample consists of some 160,000 clones, roughly 9% of them appearing once. Sequenced: central memory CD4+ T cells from blood. This rearrangement joins TRBV7-9 to TRBJ2-6, with TRBD1 matching over 7 bases. This sequence originates from a woman in her twenties or thirties with type 1 diabetes. The CDR3 loop is CASSRRGGAGANVLTF. CDR3 nucleotide sequence: TGTGCCAGCAGCCGAAGAGGGGGCGCGGGGGCCAACGTCCTGACTTTC.